One T cell receptor beta chain is described in this entry. These data are taken from a study of shared T cell receptors in the human thymus. The CDR3 is 16 amino acids. The V and J ends lost 4 bases and 3 bases, in that order; junction bases with no gene match: 8. The germline gives CDR1 SGDLS, CDR2 YYNGEE. TCRdb's copy holds only in-frame clones and misses some; the assay was immunoSEQ multiplex PCR. Among roughly 660,000 clones listed, 88% were seen once. This same sample was also part of a study on human thymus T cells.

The chain links TRBV9 to TRBJ2-4, with TRBD2 matching over 9 bases. The material sequenced was thymocytes. The TCR originated in a boy under two years old with a congenital heart defect. CDR3 in amino acids: CASSLGTSRGKNIQYF. The CDR3 DNA sequence: TGTGCCAGCAGCTTAGGGACTAGCAGGGGCAAAAACATTCAGTACTTC.